Shown below are 30 T cell receptor beta chains from a single sample sequenced in a study of cytomegalovirus exposure and HLA in healthy donors. The PCR was carried out with 60 Vbeta primers and 13 Jbeta primers. TCRdb keeps only in-frame clones here, not all; method: immunoSEQ multiplex PCR. The sample holds tens of thousands of clones; 81% are singletons and the top ten take around a tenth. Sequencing was carried out using PBMCs. Receptor source: a human donor in good health.

The chain is built from TRBV5-1 and TRBJ2-1; 10 bases line up with TRBD2. This CDR3 is 16 amino acids long. CDR1 SGHRS and CDR2 YFSETQ come from the germline V gene. V shed 0 bases and J 6 bases; nucleotides not matched to a gene: 6. The CDR3 DNA reads TGCGCCAGCAGCTTGGGGTCTAGCGGGGGAATCAATGAGCAGTTCTTC. Amino acids: CASSLGSSGGINEQFF.

The DNA for the CDR3 is TGCAGTGCTAGAGATTCAGGGACCCAGTACTTC. It translates to CSARDSGTQYF. J is TRBJ2-5 and V is TRBV20-1; D not resolved. From germline, CDR1 is DFQATT and CDR2 SNEGSKA (reference sequence). V lost 0 bases to trimming and J lost 7 bases, with 6 bases between them. The CDR3 contains 11 residues.

J is TRBJ2-3 and V is TRBV5-6; TRBD2 might be the D (6 bases). Per germline, CDR1 SGHDT and CDR2 YYEEEE. The CDR3 has 14 amino acids. Trimming removed 4 bases at V and 8 bases at J, with 17 bases between. The CDR3 DNA reads TGTGCCAGCAGCCCGGCCCCAGCGGGCCCTACGCAGTATTTT. As protein: CASSPAPAGPTQYF.

CDR3 sequence (DNA): TGTGCCAGCAGCTCTGGACTAGCAGGGACCCAGTACTTC. It encodes CASSSGLAGTQYF. The chain couples TRBV7-2 to TRBJ2-5; the match to TRBD2 covers 8 bases. CDR1 and CDR2 (germline): SGHTA, FQGNSA. The CDR3 length is 13 residues. Trimming took 4 bases from V and 7 from J; bases not matched to a gene: 5.

This clone was counted once. The chain recombines TRBV19 with TRBJ2-7; the match to TRBD1 covers 10 bases. Germline values: CDR1 LNHDA, CDR2 SQIVND (reference sequence). The CDR3 is 15 residues long. Trimming cost V 5 bases and J 9 bases; bases outside gene matches: 13. CDR3 sequence: CASSSRTGGNRVQYF. DNA for the CDR3: TGTGCCAGTAGTTCCCGGACAGGGGGAAATAGGGTGCAGTACTTC.

This chain joins TRBV14 and TRBJ2-5; the D is unclear. Trimming took 4 bases from V and 3 from J, leaving 15 bases between them. The CDR3 loop spans 15 amino acids. Germline CDR1 reads SGHDN; CDR2 reads FVKESK. Here the CDR3 reads CASSPIRGEKETQYF. CDR3 DNA: TGTGCCAGCAGCCCGATTCGCGGAGAAAAAGAGACCCAGTACTTC.

The chain couples TRBV4-3 to TRBJ2-5; 8 positions agree with TRBD1. The V segment lost 1 base and the J segment 11 bases; nucleotides outside the gene matches: 15. The germline V gene encodes CDR1 LGHNA and CDR2 YSLEER. The CDR3 extends over 16 amino acids. As DNA, the CDR3 is TGCGCCAGCAGCCAAGGTCCTGGGACAGGACTTTGGGAGCAGTACTTC. This sequence encodes CASSQGPGTGLWEQYF.

V and J are TRBV5-5 and TRBJ2-7, with D maybe TRBD1 (6 bases). Germline CDR1 SGHKS, CDR2 YYEKEE (reference sequence). This CDR3 is 15 amino acids long. V was shortened by 5 bases and J by 4 bases, with 19 bases between the two germline ends. The CDR3 region has the DNA TGTGCCAGCAGTTTCACCGACAGGTCCGGATACGAGCAGTACTTC. Translating it yields CASSFTDRSGYEQYF.

The chain is built from TRBV25-1 and TRBJ2-5, with D perhaps TRBD1 (5 bases). CDR3 length equals 14 residues. Germline CDR1 MGHDK, CDR2 SYGVNS. Trimming removed 1 base from V and 2 bases from J, with 8 bases in between. CDR3 DNA sequence: TGTGCCAGCAGTGAATTCAGGGTGCAAGAGACCCAGTACTTC. Translating gives CASSEFRVQETQYF.

The rearrangement links TRBV2 to TRBJ2-7; D gene ambiguous. There are 12 residues in the CDR3. Germline CDR1 SNHLY, CDR2 FYNNEI. Trimming removed 5 bases at V and 0 bases at J, with 5 bases between. Here the CDR3 DNA reads TGTGCCAGCAGTTCAGGCTCCTACGAGCAGTACTTC. It encodes CASSSGSYEQYF.

This clone was counted a single time. J is TRBJ1-1 and V is TRBV5-1; no clear D gene. Germline V CDR1 and CDR2: SGHRS, YFSETQ. CDR3 size: 14 residues. The V and J ends lost 0 bases and 0 bases respectively, with 6 bases between them. The CDR3 DNA follows: TGCGCCAGCAGCTTGGGTCCGGTGAACACTGAAGCTTTCTTT. Its protein is CASSLGPVNTEAFF.

The chain couples TRBV11-1 to TRBJ1-4; a possible D gene is TRBD1 (5 bases). The CDR3 is 13 amino acids. Trimming removed 4 bases at V and 8 bases at J, with 11 bases between. The germline gives CDR1 SGHAT, CDR2 FQDESV (reference sequence). This CDR3 is CASSSWGREKLFF. CDR3 nucleotide sequence: TGTGCCAGCAGCTCCTGGGGCAGAGAAAAACTGTTTTTT.

The chain carries TRBV15 and TRBJ2-3; D not resolved. CDR1 is LNHNV and CDR2 is YYDKDF in the germline V gene (reference sequence). This CDR3 is 11 amino acids long. Between the trimmed V and J ends, which lost 6 bases and 4 bases, there was a span of 5 bases. The CDR3 spells CATRESDTQYF. CDR3 DNA: TGTGCCACCAGGGAGTCAGATACGCAGTATTTT.

V usage is TRBV10-3 and J usage is TRBJ1-2, with D perhaps matching TRBD1 (6 bases). Trimming removed 5 bases from V and 0 bases from J, with 10 bases in between. Germline loops: CDR1 ENHRY, CDR2 SYGVKD. The CDR3 is made up of 14 amino acids. CDR3 loop: CAISPGAANYGYTF. CDR3 DNA sequence: TGTGCCATCAGTCCAGGGGCCGCTAACTATGGCTACACCTTC.

V and J are TRBV6-5 and TRBJ2-7; D call uncertain. Germline values: CDR1 MNHEY, CDR2 SVGAGI. The CDR3 runs to 14 residues. Trimming shortened V by 1 base and J by 3 bases, and 10 bases separated the two germline ends. CDR3 coding DNA: TGTGCCAGCAGTTACTTGAGGATGGGCTACGAGCAGTACTTC. Translating it yields CASSYLRMGYEQYF.

This chain connects TRBV5-5 to TRBJ1-2; 9 bases align to TRBD1. The CDR3 runs 13 residues. Germline CDR1 and CDR2: SGHKS and YYEKEE (reference sequence). Trimming removed 4 bases from V and 4 bases from J; junction bases left unmatched: 2. The CDR3 spells CASSLDRGYGYTF. In DNA form, the CDR3 reads TGTGCCAGCAGCCTGGACAGGGGCTATGGCTACACCTTC.

The rearrangement uses TRBV7-8 and TRBJ2-1; 14 bases agree with TRBD2. CDR3 length equals 17 residues. J was trimmed by 8 bases and V by 5 bases; bases with no gene match: 11. The germline V gene encodes CDR1 SGHVS and CDR2 FQNEAQ. Here the CDR3 reads CASSVWGLAGVLDEQFF. In DNA form, the CDR3 reads TGTGCCAGCAGCGTATGGGGACTAGCGGGAGTGTTAGATGAGCAGTTCTTC.

This clone was counted a single time. The chain combines TRBV30 with TRBJ1-5; 12 nucleotides align to TRBD1. The ends lost 0 bases at V and 15 bases at J; junction bases unmatched: 9. The V gene's germline CDR1 is GTSNPN and CDR2 SVGIG (reference sequence). The CDR3 runs to 14 residues. CDR3 loop: CAWSVLGTGGPRHF. CDR3 nucleotides: TGTGCCTGGAGTGTCCTCGGGACAGGGGGCCCGAGGCATTTT.

The chain is built from TRBV29-1 and TRBJ1-1, with TRBD1 identical over 7 bases. The germline V gene has CDR1 SQVTM and CDR2 ANQGSEA. This CDR3 region has 14 residues. The V gene end was trimmed by 1 base and the J gene end by 0 bases; junction bases not matched to a gene: 2. CDR3 loop: CSVEGGGVNTEAFF. Written as DNA, the CDR3 is TGCAGCGTTGAAGGAGGGGGCGTGAACACTGAAGCTTTCTTT.

This clone is a singleton in its sample. The chain couples TRBV11-1 to TRBJ2-7; D may be TRBD1 (6 bases). Germline values: CDR1 SGHAT, CDR2 FQDESV (reference sequence). V was pared by 1 base and J by 4 bases, with 14 bases between. This CDR3 spans 15 amino acids. The CDR3: CASSLGFGTPYEQYF. CDR3 DNA: TGTGCCAGCAGCTTAGGGTTCGGGACACCTTACGAGCAGTACTTC.

The chain employs TRBV18 and TRBJ2-3; D gene uncertain. Germline V CDR1 and CDR2: KGHSH, LQKENI. The CDR3 runs to 17 residues. V lost 3 bases to trimming and J lost 0 bases, with 16 bases between them. CDR3 nucleotides: TGTGCCAGCTCACCTACTCCTCGCACTAAGAGCACAGATACGCAGTATTTT. Translating gives CASSPTPRTKSTDTQYF.

This clone showed up just once. This chain joins TRBV21-1 and TRBJ1-1. TRBV21-1 is recorded as a pseudogene. The CDR3 covers 16 residues. CDR3 amino acids: CASSKVSLGGDTEAFF. The CDR3 nucleotides are TGTGCCAGCAGCAAAGTGTCCCTCGGCGGAGACACTGAAGCTTTCTTT.

The chain has TRBV7-3 and TRBJ1-1, with TRBD1 matching 12 bases. Germline V gene lookup returns CDR1 SGHTA and CDR2 FQGTGA. Trimming at V came to 5 bases and at J to 5 bases, leaving 9 bases not matched to a gene. The CDR3 totals 16 residues. The CDR3 loop reads CASSTGTGGFWTEAFF. CDR3 nucleotide sequence: TGTGCCAGCAGCACCGGGACAGGGGGCTTTTGGACTGAAGCTTTCTTT. Using reference TRBV7-3 and TRBJ1-1 for the parts outside the CDR3, the full variable domain is GAGVSQTPSNKVTEKGKYVELRCDPISGHTALYWYRQSLGQGPEFLIYFQGTGAADDSGLPNDRFFAVRPEGSVSTLKIQRTERGDSAVYLCASSTGTGGFWTEAFFGQGTRLTVV.

The rearrangement uses TRBV11-2 and TRBJ1-6; a possible D gene is TRBD1 (6 bases). CDR3 size: 16 residues. V dropped 5 bases and J dropped 5 bases, with 16 bases sitting between them. CDR1 SGHAT and CDR2 FQNNGV come from the germline V gene. CDR3: CASSPHDRIHNSPLHF. CDR3 nucleotides: TGTGCCAGCAGCCCTCATGACAGGATCCATAATTCACCCCTCCACTTT.

The chain recombines TRBV6-6 with TRBJ1-2, with 8 positions matching TRBD1. Germline CDR1 MNHNY, CDR2 SVGAGI (reference sequence). V dropped 6 bases and J dropped 8; count of bases not matched to a gene: 8. The CDR3 runs 13 residues. In DNA form, the CDR3 reads TGTGCCAGCAGCAAGGACAGGGTGGGGGGCTACACCTTC. Its protein product is CASSKDRVGGYTF.

CDR3 nucleotides: TGTGCCAGCAGCTCGGGGACAGCCCGTTTTAGGACCCAGTACTTC. Translating it yields CASSSGTARFRTQYF. The rearrangement joins TRBV5-6 to TRBJ2-5, with 7 nucleotides matching TRBD1. The CDR3 is 15 residues long. Unmatched junction bases numbered 12, after V lost 3 bases and J lost 7 bases. CDR1 and CDR2 (germline): SGHDT, YYEEEE.

This chain connects TRBV9 to TRBJ2-3; 9 bases match TRBD2. CDR1 is SGDLS, CDR2 YYNGEE, per germline. CDR3 length: 15 amino acids. The junction had 7 bases not matched to a gene; V was cut back by 2 bases and J by 6 bases. The CDR3 reads CASSVQGGRADTQYF. As DNA, the CDR3 is TGTGCCAGCAGCGTTCAGGGCGGGAGGGCTGATACGCAGTATTTT.

The gene calls are TRBV7-8 and TRBJ2-1; the match to TRBD2 covers 7 bases. The CDR3 totals 18 residues. Germline V gene data show CDR1 as SGHVS and CDR2 as FQNEAQ. V lost 0 bases and J lost 2; bases outside the gene matches: 10. The CDR3 nucleotides are TGTGCCAGCAGCTTAGCGGGGGGAGCGGGATCCGCCTACAATGAGCAGTTCTTC. Its translation is CASSLAGGAGSAYNEQFF. Variable domain in full (rest from reference TRBV7-8 and TRBJ2-1): GAGVSQSPRYKVAKRGQDVALRCDPISGHVSLFWYQQALGQGPEFLTYFQNEAQLDKSGLPSDRFFAERPEGSVSTLKIQRTQQEDSAVYLCASSLAGGAGSAYNEQFFGPGTRLTVL.

The chain links TRBV25-1 to TRBJ2-2, with unresolved D. The CDR3 is 15 residues long. The ends were cut back, 11 bases at V and 0 bases at J, with 16 bases in the middle. Germline CDR1 reads MGHDK; CDR2 reads SYGVNS. The chain's CDR3 is CASSLRSANTGELFF. CDR3 in DNA: TGTGCCTCCTCCCTGCGAAGCGCGAACACCGGGGAGCTGTTTTTT.

The V and J genes are TRBV5-1 and TRBJ2-2, with 8 bases lining up with TRBD2. V lost 2 bases to trimming and J lost 5 bases; unmatched junction nucleotides: 8. This CDR3 is 16 amino acids long. Per the germline V gene, CDR1 is SGHRS and CDR2 is YFSETQ. The CDR3 nucleotides are TGCGCCAGCAGCTTAGGAGCGGGAGTAAGGACCGGGGAGCTGTTTTTT. This codes for CASSLGAGVRTGELFF.